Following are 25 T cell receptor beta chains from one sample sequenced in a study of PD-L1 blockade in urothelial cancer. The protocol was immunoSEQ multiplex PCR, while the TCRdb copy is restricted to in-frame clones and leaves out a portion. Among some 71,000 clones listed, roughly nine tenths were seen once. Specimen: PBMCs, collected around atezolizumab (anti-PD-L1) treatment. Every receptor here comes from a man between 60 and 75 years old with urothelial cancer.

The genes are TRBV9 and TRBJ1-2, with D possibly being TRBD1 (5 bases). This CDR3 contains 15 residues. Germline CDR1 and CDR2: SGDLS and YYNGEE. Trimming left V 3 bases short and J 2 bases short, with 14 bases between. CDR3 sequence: CASSGGGTVNYGYTF. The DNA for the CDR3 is TGTGCCAGCAGCGGGGGCGGAACAGTCAACTATGGCTACACCTTC.

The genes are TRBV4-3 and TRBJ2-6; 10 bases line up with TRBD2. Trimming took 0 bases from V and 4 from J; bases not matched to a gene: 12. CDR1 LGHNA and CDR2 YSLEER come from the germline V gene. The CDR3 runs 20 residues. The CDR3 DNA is TGCGCCAGCAGCCAAGAAGGAGTGCTAGCGGGAGTAGGAGGGGCCAACGTCCTGACTTTC. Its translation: CASSQEGVLAGVGGANVLTF.

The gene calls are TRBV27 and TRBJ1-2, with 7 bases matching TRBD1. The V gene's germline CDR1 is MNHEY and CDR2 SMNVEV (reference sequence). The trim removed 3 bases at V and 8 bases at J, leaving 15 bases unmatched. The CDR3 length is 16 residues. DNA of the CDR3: TGTGCCAGCAGTTTGACAGGGCCATTTCGGTCGGGCGGCTACACCTTC. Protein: CASSLTGPFRSGGYTF.

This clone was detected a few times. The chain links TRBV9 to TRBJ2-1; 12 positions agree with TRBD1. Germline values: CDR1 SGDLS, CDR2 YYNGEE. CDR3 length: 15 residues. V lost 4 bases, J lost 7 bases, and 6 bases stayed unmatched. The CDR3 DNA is TGTGCCAGCAGCAAGGGGACAGGGGGCAGGAATGAGCAGTTCTTC. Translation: CASSKGTGGRNEQFF.

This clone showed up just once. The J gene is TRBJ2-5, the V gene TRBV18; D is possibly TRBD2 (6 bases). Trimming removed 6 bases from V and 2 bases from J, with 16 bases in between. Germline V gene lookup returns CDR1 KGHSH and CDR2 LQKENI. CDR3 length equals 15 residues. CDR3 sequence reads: CASSPPGGGQETQYF. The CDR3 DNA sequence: TGTGCCAGCTCCCCCCCCGGGGGAGGACAAGAGACCCAGTACTTC.

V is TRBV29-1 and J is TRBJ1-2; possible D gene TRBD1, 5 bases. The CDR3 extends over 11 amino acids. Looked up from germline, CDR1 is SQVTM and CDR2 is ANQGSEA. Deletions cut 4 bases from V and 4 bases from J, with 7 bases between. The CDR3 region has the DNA TGCAGCGTTGGGGGCAGCTATGGCTACACCTTC. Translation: CSVGGSYGYTF.

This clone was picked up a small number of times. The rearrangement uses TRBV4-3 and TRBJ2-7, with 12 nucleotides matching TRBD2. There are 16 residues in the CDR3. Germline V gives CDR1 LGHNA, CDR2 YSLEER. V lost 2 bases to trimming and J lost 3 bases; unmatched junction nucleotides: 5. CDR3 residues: CASSQSRLAGDYEQYF. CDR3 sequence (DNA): TGCGCCAGCAGCCAAAGTAGACTAGCGGGAGACTACGAGCAGTACTTC.

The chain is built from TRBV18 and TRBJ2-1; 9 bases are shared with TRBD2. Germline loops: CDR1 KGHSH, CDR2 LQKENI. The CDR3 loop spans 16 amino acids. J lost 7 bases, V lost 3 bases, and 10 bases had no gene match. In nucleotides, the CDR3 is TGTGCCAGCTCACCGGCGACTAGCGGAGTTTTAAATGAGCAGTTCTTC. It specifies CASSPATSGVLNEQFF.

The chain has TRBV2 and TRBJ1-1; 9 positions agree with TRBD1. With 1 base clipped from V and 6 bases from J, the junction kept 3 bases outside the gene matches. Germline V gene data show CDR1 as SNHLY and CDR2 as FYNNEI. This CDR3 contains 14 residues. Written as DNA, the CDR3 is TGTGCCAGCAGTGAAGGAGGGGACAGGGCTGAAGCTTTCTTT. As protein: CASSEGGDRAEAFF.

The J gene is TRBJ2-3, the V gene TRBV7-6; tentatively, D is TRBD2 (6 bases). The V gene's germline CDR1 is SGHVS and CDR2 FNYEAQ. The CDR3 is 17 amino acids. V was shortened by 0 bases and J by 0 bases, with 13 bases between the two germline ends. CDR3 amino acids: CASSLAGGALSTDTQYF. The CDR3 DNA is TGTGCCAGCAGCTTAGCGGGCGGGGCCCTTAGCACAGATACGCAGTATTTT.

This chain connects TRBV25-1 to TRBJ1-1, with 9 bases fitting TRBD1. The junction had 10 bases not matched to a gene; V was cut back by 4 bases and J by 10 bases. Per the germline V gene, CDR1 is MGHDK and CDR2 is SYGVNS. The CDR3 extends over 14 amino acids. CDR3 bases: TGTGCCAGCAGTGTGTACGGGACAGGGTTTGGAGCTTTCTTT. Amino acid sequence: CASSVYGTGFGAFF. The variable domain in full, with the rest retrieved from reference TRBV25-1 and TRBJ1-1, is EADIYQTPRYLVIGTGKKITLECSQTMGHDKMYWYQQDPGMELHLIHYSYGVNSTEKGDLSSESTVSRIRTEHFPLTLESARPSHTSQYLCASSVYGTGFGAFFGQGTRLTVV.

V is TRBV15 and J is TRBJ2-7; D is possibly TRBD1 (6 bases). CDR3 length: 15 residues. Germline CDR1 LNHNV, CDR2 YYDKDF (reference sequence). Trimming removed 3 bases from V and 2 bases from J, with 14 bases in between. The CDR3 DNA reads TGTGCCACCAGCAGGTCGACAGGACCAGCCTACGAGCAGTACTTC. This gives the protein CATSRSTGPAYEQYF. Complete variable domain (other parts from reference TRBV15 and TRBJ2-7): DAMVIQNPRYQVTQFGKPVTLSCSQTLNHNVMYWYQQKSSQAPKLLFHYYDKDFNNEADTPDNFQSRRPNTSFCFLDIRSPGLGDTAMYLCATSRSTGPAYEQYFGPGTRLTVT.

This CDR3 reads CASSFGNSPLHF. Written as DNA, the CDR3 is TGTGCCAGCAGCTTCGGTAATTCACCCCTCCACTTT. The V and J genes are TRBV13 and TRBJ1-6; D remains ambiguous. This CDR3 is built from 12 residues. Trimming removed 3 bases from V and 6 bases from J, with 3 bases in between. Germline V gives CDR1 PRHDT, CDR2 FYEKMQ (reference sequence).

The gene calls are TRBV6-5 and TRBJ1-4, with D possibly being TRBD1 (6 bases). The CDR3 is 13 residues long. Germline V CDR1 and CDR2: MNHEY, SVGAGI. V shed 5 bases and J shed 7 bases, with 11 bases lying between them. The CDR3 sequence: CASSVPGAEKLFF. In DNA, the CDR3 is TGTGCCAGCAGTGTCCCAGGGGCTGAAAAACTGTTTTTT.

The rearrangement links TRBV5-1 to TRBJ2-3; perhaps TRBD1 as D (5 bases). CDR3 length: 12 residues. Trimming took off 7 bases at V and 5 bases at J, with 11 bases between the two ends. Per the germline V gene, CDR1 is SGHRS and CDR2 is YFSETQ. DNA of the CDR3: TGCGCCAGCGCTCAGGGTGTAGATACGCAGTATTTT. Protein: CASAQGVDTQYF.

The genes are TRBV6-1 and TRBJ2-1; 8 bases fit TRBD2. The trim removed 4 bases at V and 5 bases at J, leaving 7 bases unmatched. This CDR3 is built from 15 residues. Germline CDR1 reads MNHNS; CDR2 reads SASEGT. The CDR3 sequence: CASSVGGGNDNEQFF. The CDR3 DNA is TGTGCCAGCAGTGTCGGCGGGGGGAACGACAATGAGCAGTTCTTC.

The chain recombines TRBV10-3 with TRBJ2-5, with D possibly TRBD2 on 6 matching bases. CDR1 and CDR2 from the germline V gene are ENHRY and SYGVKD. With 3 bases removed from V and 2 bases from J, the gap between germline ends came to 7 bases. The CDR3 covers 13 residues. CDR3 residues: CAISDGLQETQYF. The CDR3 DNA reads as TGTGCCATCAGTGATGGACTACAAGAGACCCAGTACTTC.

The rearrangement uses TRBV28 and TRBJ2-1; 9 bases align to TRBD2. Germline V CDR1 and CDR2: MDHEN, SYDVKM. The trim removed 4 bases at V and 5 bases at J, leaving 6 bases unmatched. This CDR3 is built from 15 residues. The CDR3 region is CASSSPGTSNNEQFF. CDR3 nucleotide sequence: TGTGCCAGCAGTTCCCCCGGGACTAGCAACAATGAGCAGTTCTTC.

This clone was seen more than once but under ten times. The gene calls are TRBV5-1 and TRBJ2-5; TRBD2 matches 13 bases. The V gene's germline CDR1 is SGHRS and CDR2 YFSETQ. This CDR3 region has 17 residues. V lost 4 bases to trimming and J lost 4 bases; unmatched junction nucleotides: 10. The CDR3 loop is CASSTGLAGAGGETQYF. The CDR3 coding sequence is TGCGCCAGCAGCACCGGACTAGCGGGGGCCGGGGGAGAGACCCAGTACTTC.

CDR3 in amino acids: CASSKWGRGWEETQYF. CDR3 DNA sequence: TGTGCCAGCAGCAAGTGGGGAAGGGGGTGGGAAGAGACCCAGTACTTC. The chain combines TRBV21-1 with TRBJ2-5; the D segment call TRBD1 is taken from the table without a DNA check. TRBV21-1 is tagged as a pseudogene. There are 16 residues in the CDR3.

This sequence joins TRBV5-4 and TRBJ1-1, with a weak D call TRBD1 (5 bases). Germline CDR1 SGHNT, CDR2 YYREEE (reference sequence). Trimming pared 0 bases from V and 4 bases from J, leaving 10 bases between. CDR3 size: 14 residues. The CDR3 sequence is CASSLDLGGTEAFF. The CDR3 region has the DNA TGTGCCAGCAGCTTGGACCTGGGGGGCACTGAAGCTTTCTTT. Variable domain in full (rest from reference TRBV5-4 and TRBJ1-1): ETGVTQSPTHLIKTRGQQVTLRCSSQSGHNTVSWYQQALGQGPQFIFQYYREEENGRGNFPPRFSGLQFPNYSSELNVNALELDDSALYLCASSLDLGGTEAFFGQGTRLTVV.

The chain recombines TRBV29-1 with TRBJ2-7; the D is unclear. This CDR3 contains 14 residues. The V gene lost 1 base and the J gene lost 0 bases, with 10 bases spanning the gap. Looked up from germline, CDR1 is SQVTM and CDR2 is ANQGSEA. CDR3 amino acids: CSVEVTGSSYEQYF. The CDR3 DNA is TGCAGCGTTGAAGTTACGGGTAGCTCCTACGAGCAGTACTTC.

The CDR3 DNA is TGTGCCAGTAGTACCTCTGGACTAGCGGGAGGAAGCTCCTACGAGCAGTACTTC. This gives the protein CASSTSGLAGGSSYEQYF. This chain uses TRBV19 with TRBJ2-7; TRBD2 agrees at 14 bases. The germline CDR1 and CDR2 sequences are LNHDA and SQIVND (reference sequence). This CDR3 spans 18 amino acids. The V gene end was trimmed by 4 bases and the J gene end by 0 bases; junction bases not matched to a gene: 8.

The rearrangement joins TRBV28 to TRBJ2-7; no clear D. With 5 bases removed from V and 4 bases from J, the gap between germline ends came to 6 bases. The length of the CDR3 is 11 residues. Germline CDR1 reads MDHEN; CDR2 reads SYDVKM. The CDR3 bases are TGTGCCAGCAGTCTACGATACGAGCAGTACTTC. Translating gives CASSLRYEQYF.

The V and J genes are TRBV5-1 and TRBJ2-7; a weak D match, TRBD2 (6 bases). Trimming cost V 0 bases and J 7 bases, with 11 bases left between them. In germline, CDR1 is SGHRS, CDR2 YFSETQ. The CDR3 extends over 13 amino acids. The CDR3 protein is CASSLGDSGEQYF. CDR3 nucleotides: TGCGCCAGCAGCTTGGGGGACTCGGGGGAGCAGTACTTC.